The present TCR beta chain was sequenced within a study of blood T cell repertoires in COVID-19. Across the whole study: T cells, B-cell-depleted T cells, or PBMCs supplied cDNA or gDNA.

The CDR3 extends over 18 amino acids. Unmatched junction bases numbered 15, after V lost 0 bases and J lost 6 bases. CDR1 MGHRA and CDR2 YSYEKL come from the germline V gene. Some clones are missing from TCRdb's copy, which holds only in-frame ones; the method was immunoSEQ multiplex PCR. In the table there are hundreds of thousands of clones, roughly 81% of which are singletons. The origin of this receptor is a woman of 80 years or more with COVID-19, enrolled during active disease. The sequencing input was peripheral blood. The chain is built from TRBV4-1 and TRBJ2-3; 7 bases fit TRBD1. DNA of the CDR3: TGCGCCAGCAGCCAAGATCAATGGGACAGTCCCCCGATGGATACGCAGTATTTT. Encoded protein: CASSQDQWDSPPMDTQYF.